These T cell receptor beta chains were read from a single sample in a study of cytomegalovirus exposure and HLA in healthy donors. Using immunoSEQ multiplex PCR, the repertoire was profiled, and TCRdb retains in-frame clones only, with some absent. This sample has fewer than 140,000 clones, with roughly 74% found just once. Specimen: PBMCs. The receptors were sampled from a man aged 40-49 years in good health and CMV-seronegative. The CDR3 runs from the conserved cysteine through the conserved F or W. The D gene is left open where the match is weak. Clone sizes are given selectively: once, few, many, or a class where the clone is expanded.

CDR3nt: TGTGCCATCAGCGGACAGGGCTATGGCTACACCTTC
CDR3aa: CAISGQGYGYTF
abundance: few
j_gene: TRBJ1-2
v_gene: TRBV10-3
d_gene: TRBD1

CDR3nt: TGTGCCAGCAGCGGCCATAGTCGTGGGGGAGGCACTGAAGCTTTCTTT
CDR3aa: CASSGHSRGGGTEAFF
abundance: -
j_gene: TRBJ1-1
v_gene: TRBV9
d_gene: -

CDR3nt: TGTGCCAGTAGTATAGATCTCCCGGGGAGCTCCTACAATGAGCAGTTCTTC
CDR3aa: CASSIDLPGSSYNEQFF
abundance: -
j_gene: TRBJ2-1
v_gene: TRBV19
d_gene: -

CDR3nt: TGTGCCAGCAGTGAAGGGGACAGGACCTCTTCGGCCCTCCACTTT
CDR3aa: CASSEGDRTSSALHF
abundance: -
j_gene: TRBJ1-6
v_gene: TRBV25-1
d_gene: TRBD1

CDR3nt: TGTGCCAGCAGCGTAGAGGGGACTGGGAATGTCTTC
CDR3aa: CASSVEGTGNVF
abundance: -
j_gene: TRBJ2-1
v_gene: TRBV9
d_gene: -

CDR3nt: TGTGCCACCAGTACCGACAGGGCCGCTAGCACTGAAGCTTTCTTT
CDR3aa: CATSTDRAASTEAFF
abundance: -
j_gene: TRBJ1-1
v_gene: TRBV15
d_gene: TRBD1

CDR3nt: TGTGCCAGCAGTATCCCGCCCCGAGGCACTGAAGCTTTCTTT
CDR3aa: CASSIPPRGTEAFF
abundance: -
j_gene: TRBJ1-1
v_gene: TRBV6-1
d_gene: -

CDR3nt: TGTGCCAGCAGCTTAGTCTACCCCACAGATACGCAGTATTTT
CDR3aa: CASSLVYPTDTQYF
abundance: few
j_gene: TRBJ2-3
v_gene: TRBV7-2
d_gene: -

CDR3nt: TGTGCCAGTAGTCGGGGGAATAGCAATCAGCCCCAGCATTTT
CDR3aa: CASSRGNSNQPQHF
abundance: -
j_gene: TRBJ1-5
v_gene: TRBV19
d_gene: -

CDR3nt: TGTGCCAGCAGTGAAGCGGGAGGGAACACCGGGGAGCTGTTTTTT
CDR3aa: CASSEAGGNTGELFF
abundance: few
j_gene: TRBJ2-2
v_gene: TRBV2
d_gene: -

CDR3nt: TGCGCCAGCAGCTTTTTGACAGACTCCTACGAGCAGTACTTC
CDR3aa: CASSFLTDSYEQYF
abundance: -
j_gene: TRBJ2-7
v_gene: TRBV5-1
d_gene: -

CDR3nt: TGTGCCAGCAGCTTATCCGGGACAGACTACTCTGGAAACACCATATATTTT
CDR3aa: CASSLSGTDYSGNTIYF
abundance: -
j_gene: TRBJ1-3
v_gene: TRBV7-8
d_gene: TRBD1

CDR3nt: TGTGCCAGCAGCTTAGATGTTGGGCATGGCTACACCTTC
CDR3aa: CASSLDVGHGYTF
abundance: -
j_gene: TRBJ1-2
v_gene: TRBV7-9
d_gene: -

CDR3nt: TGTGCCAGTACAGGGTACATTAGCAATCAGCCCCAGCATTTT
CDR3aa: CASTGYISNQPQHF
abundance: -
j_gene: TRBJ1-5
v_gene: TRBV2
d_gene: -

CDR3nt: TGCGCCAGCAGCCGAGACTCCGGGACAGGGGGCTATTACGAGCAGTACTTC
CDR3aa: CASSRDSGTGGYYEQYF
abundance: -
j_gene: TRBJ2-7
v_gene: TRBV4-1
d_gene: TRBD1

CDR3nt: TGTGCCAGCAGCCCGGCAGGGGGCGTCGAGCAGTACTTC
CDR3aa: CASSPAGGVEQYF
abundance: -
j_gene: TRBJ2-7
v_gene: TRBV7-9
d_gene: TRBD1

CDR3nt: TGTGCCAGCAGCAAAGAACGGGGGGCGGACACTGAAGCTTTCTTT
CDR3aa: CASSKERGADTEAFF
abundance: -
j_gene: TRBJ1-1
v_gene: TRBV21-1
d_gene: -

CDR3nt: TGTGCCAGCAGCGTAGGGCTAGCGGGGACCTACGAGCAGTACTTC
CDR3aa: CASSVGLAGTYEQYF
abundance: -
j_gene: TRBJ2-7
v_gene: TRBV9
d_gene: TRBD2

CDR3nt: TGTGCCAGCAGCTTAGCGCTCGGGGTCTCCTACGAGCAGTACTTC
CDR3aa: CASSLALGVSYEQYF
abundance: -
j_gene: TRBJ2-7
v_gene: TRBV7-9
d_gene: -

CDR3nt: TGCAGCGTTTACGGGAACACAGATACGCAGTATTTT
CDR3aa: CSVYGNTDTQYF
abundance: -
j_gene: TRBJ2-3
v_gene: TRBV29-1
d_gene: -

CDR3nt: TGTGCCAGCAGCCCTAGACTAGCGGGGTTCTACGAGCAGTACTTC
CDR3aa: CASSPRLAGFYEQYF
abundance: few
j_gene: TRBJ2-7
v_gene: TRBV6-5
d_gene: TRBD2

CDR3nt: TGTGCCATGACTAGCGGGGGGCGGGAGACCCAGTACTTC
CDR3aa: CAMTSGGRETQYF
abundance: -
j_gene: TRBJ2-5
v_gene: TRBV5-4
d_gene: TRBD2

CDR3nt: TGTGCCAGCAGCATATTTGGCACAGATACGCAGTATTTT
CDR3aa: CASSIFGTDTQYF
abundance: -
j_gene: TRBJ2-3
v_gene: TRBV7-2
d_gene: -

CDR3nt: TGCGCCAGCAGCCAAGATTTGGGACTAGACATTCAGTACTTC
CDR3aa: CASSQDLGLDIQYF
abundance: -
j_gene: TRBJ2-4
v_gene: TRBV4-1
d_gene: TRBD2

CDR3nt: TGCGCCAGCAGCCAAACCCTTGATAGTACGGGGGGGGGTGGCAATCAGCCCCAGCATTTT
CDR3aa: CASSQTLDSTGGGGNQPQHF
abundance: -
j_gene: TRBJ1-5
v_gene: TRBV4-1
d_gene: -

CDR3nt: TGTGCCAGCAGTTCATCTGGACAGGGCGATGGAGAGACCCAGTACTTC
CDR3aa: CASSSSGQGDGETQYF
abundance: -
j_gene: TRBJ2-5
v_gene: TRBV27
d_gene: TRBD1

CDR3nt: TGTGCCAGCACTCCGGGGAAGGCCTATGGCTACACCTTC
CDR3aa: CASTPGKAYGYTF
abundance: -
j_gene: TRBJ1-2
v_gene: TRBV6-5
d_gene: -

CDR3nt: TGTGCCAGCAGCTTGTTCAGGGAGGATAATTCACCCCTCCACTTT
CDR3aa: CASSLFREDNSPLHF
abundance: -
j_gene: TRBJ1-6
v_gene: TRBV7-8
d_gene: -

CDR3nt: TGTGCCACCAGCAGACCGAGTCAGGGAAACTATGGCTACACCTTC
CDR3aa: CATSRPSQGNYGYTF
abundance: -
j_gene: TRBJ1-2
v_gene: TRBV15
d_gene: -

CDR3nt: TGTGCCAGCAGTTGGGGGGGGGACGGCAATCAGCCCCAGCATTTT
CDR3aa: CASSWGGDGNQPQHF
abundance: -
j_gene: TRBJ1-5
v_gene: TRBV6-1
d_gene: -

CDR3nt: TGTGCCAGCGGGTCACAGCTCTCTGGAAACACCATATATTTT
CDR3aa: CASGSQLSGNTIYF
abundance: -
j_gene: TRBJ1-3
v_gene: TRBV9
d_gene: -

CDR3nt: TGTGCCAGCAGCCGGGACAGGGGTGTCAATGAGCAGTTCTTC
CDR3aa: CASSRDRGVNEQFF
abundance: -
j_gene: TRBJ2-1
v_gene: TRBV9
d_gene: TRBD1

CDR3nt: TGTGCCAGCAGCTTAGAGTTCACAGCTGGGGCCAACGTCCTGACTTTC
CDR3aa: CASSLEFTAGANVLTF
abundance: -
j_gene: TRBJ2-6
v_gene: TRBV7-2
d_gene: -

CDR3nt: TGTGCCATCAGAGGGACAGGGCCCAATGAGCAGTTCTTC
CDR3aa: CAIRGTGPNEQFF
abundance: -
j_gene: TRBJ2-1
v_gene: TRBV10-3
d_gene: TRBD1

CDR3nt: TGCGCCAGCAGCTTGGGGCAGGGGGTAGACGCTTTCTTT
CDR3aa: CASSLGQGVDAFF
abundance: few
j_gene: TRBJ1-1
v_gene: TRBV5-1
d_gene: TRBD1

CDR3nt: TGTGCCAGCAGCTTAACTAGGGGACAAATCGGGGACTATGGCTACACCTTC
CDR3aa: CASSLTRGQIGDYGYTF
abundance: -
j_gene: TRBJ1-2
v_gene: TRBV7-3
d_gene: -

CDR3nt: TGTGCCAGCAGCCGCGGGGGTGTCACTGAAGCTTTCTTT
CDR3aa: CASSRGGVTEAFF
abundance: -
j_gene: TRBJ1-1
v_gene: TRBV5-8
d_gene: -

CDR3nt: TGTGCCAGCAGTTTGTATCCCGGGACTATTTCCTACGAGCAGTACTTC
CDR3aa: CASSLYPGTISYEQYF
abundance: -
j_gene: TRBJ2-7
v_gene: TRBV28
d_gene: TRBD2

CDR3nt: TGTGCCAGCAGTAATAACTATGGCTACACCTTC
CDR3aa: CASSNNYGYTF
abundance: -
j_gene: TRBJ1-2
v_gene: TRBV9
d_gene: -

CDR3nt: TGCAGCGTTGAAGATGGCAGGGGCTATGGCTACACCTTC
CDR3aa: CSVEDGRGYGYTF
abundance: -
j_gene: TRBJ1-2
v_gene: TRBV29-1
d_gene: -

CDR3nt: TGTGCCAGCAGTGGGTTCGGGAACACTGAAGCTTTCTTT
CDR3aa: CASSGFGNTEAFF
abundance: -
j_gene: TRBJ1-1
v_gene: TRBV25-1
d_gene: -

CDR3nt: TGCGCCAGCAGCCCAACTCCAGGGAACACTGAAGCTTTCTTT
CDR3aa: CASSPTPGNTEAFF
abundance: -
j_gene: TRBJ1-1
v_gene: TRBV5-1
d_gene: -

CDR3nt: TGTGCCAGCAGTGAACGTAGAAACGAAAAACTGTTTTTT
CDR3aa: CASSERRNEKLFF
abundance: once
j_gene: TRBJ1-4
v_gene: TRBV2
d_gene: -

CDR3nt: TGTGCCAGCAGTGAAATACGGACAGGGGCCTCTGAAGCTTTCTTT
CDR3aa: CASSEIRTGASEAFF
abundance: -
j_gene: TRBJ1-1
v_gene: TRBV2
d_gene: TRBD1

CDR3nt: TGTGCCAGCAGTACACGGGACAGGGGTCAGCCCCAGCATTTT
CDR3aa: CASSTRDRGQPQHF
abundance: -
j_gene: TRBJ1-5
v_gene: TRBV6-6
d_gene: TRBD1

CDR3nt: TGTGCCAGCAGCGTAGATGGCGCGCCGGGTGAAAAACTGTTTTTT
CDR3aa: CASSVDGAPGEKLFF
abundance: -
j_gene: TRBJ1-4
v_gene: TRBV9
d_gene: -

CDR3nt: TGCAGCGTTGAAGATCTCGTTAGCGGGGGGGATTTGGGAAATGAGCAGTTCTTC
CDR3aa: CSVEDLVSGGDLGNEQFF
abundance: -
j_gene: TRBJ2-1
v_gene: TRBV29-1
d_gene: TRBD2

CDR3nt: TGTGCCAGCAGCCAGCGGGGACGCACAGATACGCAGTATTTT
CDR3aa: CASSQRGRTDTQYF
abundance: -
j_gene: TRBJ2-3
v_gene: TRBV7-2
d_gene: TRBD2

CDR3nt: TGTGCCAGCAAACCTCCGGGACAGAGCACAGATACGCAGTATTTT
CDR3aa: CASKPPGQSTDTQYF
abundance: -
j_gene: TRBJ2-3
v_gene: TRBV6-5
d_gene: TRBD1

CDR3nt: TGCGCCAGCAGCTTGTATGTGGGGGGGGACGAGCAGTACTTC
CDR3aa: CASSLYVGGDEQYF
abundance: -
j_gene: TRBJ2-7
v_gene: TRBV5-1
d_gene: TRBD2

CDR3nt: TGTGCCAGCAGTTACGGGACAGGCTATAATTCACCCCTCCACTTT
CDR3aa: CASSYGTGYNSPLHF
abundance: -
j_gene: TRBJ1-6
v_gene: TRBV6-6
d_gene: TRBD1

CDR3nt: TGTGCCAGCAGATCACCCGGGGGGGACACAGATACGCAGTATTTT
CDR3aa: CASRSPGGDTDTQYF
abundance: few
j_gene: TRBJ2-3
v_gene: TRBV7-8
d_gene: TRBD2

CDR3nt: TGCGCCAGCAGTGACGGGGGACAGATGGCTTTAGAGACCCAGTACTTC
CDR3aa: CASSDGGQMALETQYF
abundance: -
j_gene: TRBJ2-5
v_gene: TRBV10-2
d_gene: -

CDR3nt: TGTGCCAGCAGCTTAACTTCCTACGAGCAGTACTTC
CDR3aa: CASSLTSYEQYF
abundance: -
j_gene: TRBJ2-7
v_gene: TRBV11-2
d_gene: -

CDR3nt: TGTGCCAGCTCTCTCGCGGGCGGGAACTATGGCTACACCTTC
CDR3aa: CASSLAGGNYGYTF
abundance: -
j_gene: TRBJ1-2
v_gene: TRBV18
d_gene: -

CDR3nt: TGTGCCAGCAGTCGATGGACAGGGTACTCACCCCTCCACTTT
CDR3aa: CASSRWTGYSPLHF
abundance: few
j_gene: TRBJ1-6
v_gene: TRBV2
d_gene: TRBD1

CDR3nt: TGTGCCAGCAAGGACGGGAGAAACACCGGGGAGCTGTTTTTT
CDR3aa: CASKDGRNTGELFF
abundance: once
j_gene: TRBJ2-2
v_gene: TRBV6-5
d_gene: -

CDR3nt: TGCGCCAGCAGCAAGACTAGCACTAGCACAGATACGCAGTATTTT
CDR3aa: CASSKTSTSTDTQYF
abundance: few
j_gene: TRBJ2-3
v_gene: TRBV5-1
d_gene: TRBD2

CDR3nt: TGTGCCAGCAGTGCCCCCAGAGGCACTGAAGCTTTCTTT
CDR3aa: CASSAPRGTEAFF
abundance: -
j_gene: TRBJ1-1
v_gene: TRBV6-5
d_gene: -

CDR3nt: TGTGCCATCAGTGAACGGGGGGGGGCTGAAGCTTTCTTT
CDR3aa: CAISERGGAEAFF
abundance: -
j_gene: TRBJ1-1
v_gene: TRBV10-3
d_gene: -